This TCR beta chain was observed in a study of cytomegalovirus exposure and HLA in healthy donors. Study-wide findings and caveats: Later on, a genetic analysis was performed. It linked a missense variant in DCLRE1C with V- and J-gene trimming of TCR beta. An assumption of roughly uniform sequencing depth across donors underlay the presence/absence analyses.

About this clone itself: The antigen is undetermined.

Trimming took 3 bases from V and 3 from J, leaving 9 bases between them. CDR1 LNHDA and CDR2 SQIVND come from the germline V gene (reference sequence). This CDR3 spans 13 amino acids. Healthy bone marrow donors made up the donor group. Both 60 Vbeta primers and 13 Jbeta primers went into the PCR. Clones were read by immunoSEQ multiplex PCR, and TCRdb kept only the in-frame ones, dropping some. The sample consists of under 100,000 clones, over 75% of them appearing once. The genes are TRBV19 and TRBJ2-7; D possibly corresponds to TRBD2 (6 bases). The clonotype comes from a boy between 10 and 17 years old in good health and CMV-seronegative. Sequencing was performed on PBMCs. CDR3 coding DNA: TGTGCCAGTAGTATGTCGGGGGACTACGAGCAGTACTTC. It codes for CASSMSGDYEQYF.